The 30 T cell receptor beta chains presented below share a single source sample, sequenced in a study of T cells in Graves' hyperthyroidism and ophthalmopathy. Amplified regions were TCR beta CDR3 sequences from RNA transcripts. The study used the HTBI primer set for a first-round RT-PCR of the TCR CDR3. TCRdb passed the multiplex PCR reads through MiXCR, listing each CDR3 protein once. The sample contains approximately 370,000 distinct CDR3 sequences, about 17% of which appear only once. Source material: blood. The source is a woman in her twenties or thirties with Graves' hyperthyroidism that later progressed to Graves' ophthalmopathy.

This clonotype occurred many times. The chain recombines TRBV10-3 with TRBJ2-1; D unresolved. This CDR3 has 15 residues. The V end lost 3 bases, the J end lost 0 bases, and 9 bases lay between the germline ends. Per germline, CDR1 ENHRY and CDR2 SYGVKD. This CDR3 is CAISDDWSSYNEQFF. DNA for the CDR3: TGTGCCATCAGTGATGACTGGAGCTCCTACAATGAGCAGTTCTTC.

This chain connects TRBV10-3 to TRBJ2-1; 8 bases align to TRBD1. After removal of 8 bases from V and 5 bases from J, the junction contained 11 bases not matched to a gene. Germline V gene sequence: CDR1 ENHRY, CDR2 SYGVKD. The CDR3 runs to 15 residues. The CDR3 nucleotides read TGTGCCATCGGGGACCAGGGGGCGGAAAACAATGAGCAGTTCTTC. Translated, it gives CAIGDQGAENNEQFF.

The chain uses TRBV15 and TRBJ2-3; no definite D call. V gave up 2 bases and J gave up 4 bases, with 4 bases separating them. The germline V gene has CDR1 LNHNV and CDR2 YYDKDF (reference sequence). This CDR3 contains 12 residues. The CDR3 bases are TGTGCCACCAGCAGACAAGCAGATACGCAGTATTTT. This encodes CATSRQADTQYF.

This clonotype was detected ten times or more. V usage is TRBV19 and J usage is TRBJ1-1; D may be TRBD1 (6 bases). The CDR3 is 16 residues long. The germline V and J ends were trimmed by 4 bases and 5 bases, with 20 bases remaining between them. The germline V gene encodes CDR1 LNHDA and CDR2 SQIVND (reference sequence). The CDR3 DNA sequence: TGTGCCAGTAGTAGTATTCCGGGGGCGTCTCGGACTGAAGCTTTCTTT. Its translation is CASSSIPGASRTEAFF.

The V call is TRBV19, the J call TRBJ1-2; TRBD1 is a possible D gene (5 bases). The CDR3 is made up of 14 amino acids. The germline V gene has CDR1 LNHDA and CDR2 SQIVND (reference sequence). V shed 6 bases and J shed 5 bases, with 16 bases lying between them. The CDR3 region is CASRQSGRAYGYTF. CDR3 DNA sequence: TGTGCCAGTAGGCAATCGGGACGGGCGTATGGCTACACCTTC.

At least ten counts were recorded for this clonotype. The CDR3 DNA follows: TGCAGTGCTAGACTGACTAGCGGTTGGTACACAGATACGCAGTATTTT. This codes for CSARLTSGWYTDTQYF. V usage is TRBV20-1 and J usage is TRBJ2-3, with TRBD2 matching 9 bases. V lost 2 bases and J lost 2; bases outside the gene matches: 8. This CDR3 contains 16 residues. Germline V gives CDR1 DFQATT, CDR2 SNEGSKA (reference sequence).

This clonotype was observed a few times. The chain is built from TRBV9 and TRBJ2-3; D is perhaps TRBD2 (6 bases). There are 14 residues in the CDR3. V was trimmed by 4 bases and J by 5 bases, leaving 14 bases between them. Looked up from germline, CDR1 is SGDLS and CDR2 is YYNGEE. The CDR3 reads CASSRGNLVDTQYF. CDR3 in DNA: TGTGCCAGCAGCCGCGGGAATCTCGTAGATACGCAGTATTTT.

This clonotype is a singleton in its sample. A read error may explain this, as a much larger clone is one base away. The chain joins TRBV7-9 to TRBJ2-2, with D possibly being TRBD1 or TRBD2 (5 bases each). Trimming removed 2 bases from V and 9 bases from J, with 16 bases in between. Per the germline V gene, CDR1 is SEHNR and CDR2 is FQNEAQ (reference sequence). The CDR3 extends over 15 amino acids. In DNA, the CDR3 is TGTGCCAGCAGCTTAATTCAGGGCCTAGCCTGGGAGCTGTTTTTT. Amino acid sequence: CASSLIQGLAWELFF.

This clonotype was picked up many times. The chain is built from TRBV28 and TRBJ2-1; D possibly corresponds to TRBD1 (6 bases). Trimming took 3 bases from V and 4 from J, leaving 13 bases between them. The CDR3 extends over 15 amino acids. Per the germline V gene, CDR1 is MDHEN and CDR2 is SYDVKM. CDR3 coding DNA: TGTGCCAGCAGTTTTTCCGAGGGGGTTTACAATGAGCAGTTCTTC. This codes for CASSFSEGVYNEQFF.

This clonotype was seen a few times. The V and J genes are TRBV29-1 and TRBJ1-2; the D is unclear. Per the germline V gene, CDR1 is SQVTM and CDR2 is ANQGSEA. Between the trimmed V and J ends, which lost 6 bases and 6 bases, there was a span of 14 bases. This CDR3 region has 12 residues. CDR3 protein: CSVQDIWDGYTF. In DNA, the CDR3 is TGCAGCGTCCAGGATATTTGGGATGGCTACACCTTC.

This clonotype has at least ten counts. The chain couples TRBV6-1 to TRBJ1-3, with D uncertain. V shed 3 bases and J shed 0 bases, with 12 bases lying between them. Germline V gene sequence: CDR1 MNHNS, CDR2 SASEGT. The CDR3 loop spans 16 amino acids. In DNA, the CDR3 is TGTGCCAGCAGTGACTTTTTAGGGATCTCTGGAAACACCATATATTTT. Translation gives CASSDFLGISGNTIYF.

This clonotype was observed at least ten times. The V call is TRBV5-1, the J call TRBJ2-7, with TRBD1 matching over 7 bases. The CDR3 covers 14 residues. CDR1 is SGHRS and CDR2 is YFSETQ in the germline V gene. The ends lost 1 base at V and 2 bases at J; junction bases unmatched: 3. The CDR3 here is CASSLTGVPYEQYF. CDR3 DNA sequence: TGCGCCAGCAGCTTGACAGGGGTGCCCTACGAGCAGTACTTC.

The chain has TRBV2 and TRBJ2-2; 7 bases align to TRBD1. CDR3 length: 13 amino acids. After removal of 6 bases from V and 5 bases from J, the junction contained 3 bases not matched to a gene. Germline V gene lookup returns CDR1 SNHLY and CDR2 FYNNEI. In DNA, the CDR3 is TGTGCCAGCAGGGACAGGAGGACCGGGGAGCTGTTTTTT. This encodes CASRDRRTGELFF.

The chain carries TRBV2 and TRBJ2-3, with 11 bases that match TRBD2. Germline trimming cut 4 bases from V and 2 bases from J; bases unmatched to any gene: 5. The CDR3 spans 16 residues. Germline V gene data show CDR1 as SNHLY and CDR2 as FYNNEI. As DNA, the CDR3 is TGTGCCAGCAGTGGTACTAGCGGGGGACCCACAGATACGCAGTATTTT. Protein: CASSGTSGGPTDTQYF.

With respect to this clonotype: This clone may be a read error of a much larger clone one base away. V usage is TRBV4-2 and J usage is TRBJ1-2, with no clear D. With 7 bases removed from V and 4 bases from J, the gap between germline ends came to 13 bases. The CDR3 totals 13 residues. CDR1 is LGHNA, CDR2 YNFKEQ, per germline. DNA for the CDR3: TGTGCCAGCACCCATGGACCCGGCTATGGCTACACCTTC. Translation: CASTHGPGYGYTF.

The chain has TRBV3-1 and TRBJ2-1; TRBD2 matches at 10 bases. The CDR3 sequence is 15 residues long. J lost 6 bases, V lost 4 bases, and 6 bases had no gene match. Germline CDR1 reads LGHDT; CDR2 reads YNNKEL (reference sequence). In DNA, the CDR3 is TGTGCCAGCAGCCCTTGGACTAGCGGTTTCAATGAGCAGTTCTTC. Amino acid sequence: CASSPWTSGFNEQFF.

This clonotype was observed many times. This chain links TRBV7-8 with TRBJ2-1; 10 bases are shared with TRBD2. Germline V lookup: CDR1 SGHVS, CDR2 FQNEAQ. CDR3 length: 15 amino acids. Trimming took 5 bases from V and 4 from J; bases not matched to a gene: 5. CDR3 sequence reads: CASSILAGAYNEQFF. The CDR3 DNA reads TGTGCCAGCAGCATCCTAGCGGGGGCTTACAATGAGCAGTTCTTC.

This clonotype was seen a handful of times. V gene TRBV19 combines with J gene TRBJ2-1, with 10 bases matching TRBD1. This CDR3 spans 15 amino acids. The ends lost 1 base at V and 5 bases at J; junction bases unmatched: 2. The germline CDR1 and CDR2 sequences are LNHDA and SQIVND (reference sequence). The CDR3 sequence is CASSIGTGGNNEQFF. The CDR3 bases are TGTGCCAGTAGTATAGGGACAGGGGGAAACAATGAGCAGTTCTTC. The full variable domain, completed using reference TRBV19 and TRBJ2-1, is DGGITQSPKYLFRKEGQNVTLSCEQNLNHDAMYWYRQDPGQGLRLIYYSQIVNDFQKGDIAEGYSVSREKKESFPLTVTSAQKNPTAFYLCASSIGTGGNNEQFFGPGTRLTVL.

In this sample, this clonotype turned up a few times. The chain recombines TRBV19 with TRBJ1-2, with D tentatively TRBD1 (5 bases). The CDR3 contains 15 residues. Trimming shortened V by 4 bases and J by 5 bases, and 17 bases separated the two germline ends. From germline, CDR1 is LNHDA and CDR2 SQIVND (reference sequence). The CDR3 reads CASSTSYGAGYGYTF. The CDR3 bases are TGTGCCAGTAGTACATCATACGGGGCTGGGTATGGCTACACCTTC.

The CDR3 spells CASIARGLQPQHF. Written as DNA, the CDR3 is TGTGCCAGCATAGCCAGGGGTCTTCAGCCCCAGCATTTT. The chain employs TRBV28 and TRBJ1-5; weak D call: TRBD1 (6 bases). The germline CDR1 and CDR2 sequences are MDHEN and SYDVKM. The CDR3 loop spans 13 amino acids. V lost 7 bases and J 6 bases, leaving 13 bases between the germline ends.

This clonotype was seen ten or more times. The rearrangement links TRBV15 to TRBJ2-7; no firm D call. Germline-derived CDR1 and CDR2 are LNHNV and YYDKDF (reference sequence). V dropped 4 bases and J dropped 4 bases, with 11 bases sitting between them. The CDR3 totals 13 residues. The chain's CDR3 is CATSKDHGYEQYF. CDR3 sequence (DNA): TGTGCCACCAGCAAGGATCACGGGTACGAGCAGTACTTC.

This clonotype appeared a few times. A junction end diverges from the germline sequence, so it may reflect a read error. The gene calls are TRBV28 and TRBJ1-6; 7 nucleotides align to TRBD1. Germline V gene data show CDR1 as MDHEN and CDR2 as SYDVKM. The CDR3 consists of 14 residues. The CDR3 region has the DNA TGTGCCAGCAGTCGGGACAGAGATAATCCACCCCTCCACTTT. Residues: CASSRDRDNPPLHF. The full variable domain, completed using reference TRBV28 and TRBJ1-6, is DVKVTQSSRYLVKRTGEKVFLECVQDMDHENMFWYRQDPGLGLRLIYFSYDVKMKEKGDIPEGYSVSREKKERFSLILESASTNQTSMYLCASSRDRDNPPLHFGNGTRLTVT.

The sample holds many counts of this clonotype. CDR3 protein: CASTQGRYEETQYF. The CDR3 DNA follows: TGCGCCAGCACCCAGGGACGTTACGAAGAGACCCAGTACTTC. The chain joins TRBV5-1 to TRBJ2-5; D tentatively fits TRBD1 or TRBD2 (5 bases each). The CDR3 loop spans 14 amino acids. Trimming pared 6 bases from V and 3 bases from J, leaving 15 bases between. CDR1 is SGHRS, CDR2 YFSETQ, per germline.

This clonotype appeared a single time. V usage is TRBV19 and J usage is TRBJ1-5; D might be TRBD1 (5 bases). The germline CDR1 and CDR2 sequences are LNHDA and SQIVND (reference sequence). The CDR3 has 15 amino acids. V was shortened by 2 bases and J by 0 bases, with 8 bases between the two germline ends. CDR3 nucleotide sequence: TGTGCCAGTAGTATACAGGGAGCTAGCAATCAGCCCCAGCATTTT. Translating gives CASSIQGASNQPQHF.

This clonotype showed up many times. The V and J genes are TRBV27 and TRBJ2-5; D might be TRBD1 or TRBD2, each matching 5 bases. CDR1 is MNHEY and CDR2 is SMNVEV in the germline V gene (reference sequence). Trimming removed 5 bases from V and 2 bases from J, with 18 bases in between. CDR3 size: 16 residues. The CDR3: CASSPTGRTTQETQYF. DNA of the CDR3: TGTGCCAGCAGTCCAACGGGACGGACGACTCAAGAGACCCAGTACTTC.

The chain recombines TRBV29-1 with TRBJ1-1; 9 nucleotides match TRBD1. The CDR3 totals 13 residues. V was clipped by 7 bases and J by 6 bases; unmatched bases: 9. CDR1 and CDR2 from the germline V gene are SQVTM and ANQGSEA. The CDR3 sequence: CSGKGQGEAEAFF. As DNA, the CDR3 is TGCAGCGGGAAGGGACAGGGCGAGGCTGAAGCTTTCTTT.

This clonotype was seen ten or more times. The chain uses TRBV28 and TRBJ1-2; 7 nucleotides match TRBD1. V gave up 3 bases and J gave up 3 bases; unmatched junction bases: 13. The CDR3 is made up of 17 amino acids. CDR1 and CDR2 from the germline V gene are MDHEN and SYDVKM. This CDR3 reads CASSFRGGNQKYYGYTF. In DNA form, the CDR3 reads TGTGCCAGCAGTTTCAGGGGGGGCAACCAAAAGTACTATGGCTACACCTTC.

As for this clonotype: At one of its ends the junction is not consistent with the germline gene, which may arise from a read error. This chain uses TRBV11-2 with TRBJ2-1, with 7 bases matching TRBD1. The CDR3 is 14 residues long. Germline V lookup: CDR1 SGHAT, CDR2 FQNNGV. The CDR3 region has the DNA TGTGCCAGCAGCTTGGGGACAGTCACGGAAGGGGCCGTCTTC. Protein: CASSLGTVTEGAVF.

The chain couples TRBV4-2 to TRBJ2-1; D might be TRBD2 (6 bases). This CDR3 spans 14 amino acids. The germline V gene has CDR1 LGHNA and CDR2 YNFKEQ. V was pared by 0 bases and J by 6 bases, with 9 bases between. In DNA, the CDR3 is TGTGCCAGCAGCCAAGATCTGGAGGGCAATGAGCAGTTCTTC. Amino acid sequence: CASSQDLEGNEQFF.

This clonotype appeared many times. The J gene is TRBJ2-7, the V gene TRBV7-9, with 7 bases lining up with TRBD2. Germline V gene sequence: CDR1 SEHNR, CDR2 FQNEAQ (reference sequence). CDR3 length: 18 amino acids. The trim removed 5 bases at V and 5 bases at J, leaving 21 bases unmatched. CDR3: CASSQPLGGGESVHEQYF. The DNA for the CDR3 is TGTGCCAGCAGCCAACCACTCGGGGGAGGGGAGAGCGTCCACGAGCAGTACTTC.